The 9 T cell receptor beta chains listed next were all sequenced from one sample in a study of T cells in Graves' hyperthyroidism and ophthalmopathy. RNA transcripts served as the template for amplifying TCR beta CDR3 regions. First-round RT-PCR with HTBI primers amplified the TCR CDR3 region. TCRdb itself ran the multiplex PCR reads through MiXCR, one entry per CDR3 protein. The sample holds about 300,000 distinct CDR3 sequences, roughly 20% seen once. Sequences were obtained from blood. The receptors come from a man in his fifties with Graves' ophthalmopathy.

This clonotype was seen a handful of times. The chain couples TRBV9 to TRBJ2-1; 7 bases are a match to TRBD2. V was clipped by 0 bases and J by 4 bases; unmatched bases: 10. This CDR3 comprises 17 residues. The germline gives CDR1 SGDLS, CDR2 YYNGEE. The CDR3 region has the DNA TGTGCCAGCAGCGTAGGAGAAGGGAGCGGGACTTACAATGAGCAGTTCTTC. It translates to CASSVGEGSGTYNEQFF.

This clonotype was recorded a few times. This sequence joins TRBV6-1 and TRBJ2-3; possible D gene TRBD2, 6 bases. Germline assignment: CDR1 MNHNS and CDR2 SASEGT. This CDR3 region has 15 residues. Deletions cut 7 bases from V and 2 bases from J, with 16 bases between. The CDR3 reads CASTELAGITDTQYF. DNA for the CDR3: TGTGCCAGCACGGAGTTGGCGGGGATCACAGATACGCAGTATTTT.

Of note for this clonotype: A read error may be the cause here, since a much bigger clone is one base away. The chain has TRBV3-1 and TRBJ2-1; 7 bases are shared with TRBD2. CDR3 size: 15 residues. The germline gives CDR1 LGHDT, CDR2 YNNKEL (reference sequence). The CDR3 reads CAGSQDIASGNQQFF. CDR3 DNA: TGTGCCGGCAGCCAAGATATAGCTAGCGGAAACCAGCAGTTCTTC.

The chain links TRBV20-1 to TRBJ1-5; 10 positions match TRBD1. Germline lookup yields CDR1 DFQATT and CDR2 SNEGSKA (reference sequence). There are 14 residues in the CDR3. Trimming cost V 6 bases and J 4 bases; bases outside gene matches: 6. In DNA form, the CDR3 reads TGCAGTGCCGACAGGGGGCTTCTTAATCAGCCCCAGCATTTT. Translating gives CSADRGLLNQPQHF.

The chain joins TRBV19 to TRBJ1-5; weak D call: TRBD1 (6 bases). The CDR3 runs to 16 residues. Trimming removed 10 bases at V and 0 bases at J, with 19 bases between. Germline lookup yields CDR1 LNHDA and CDR2 SQIVND (reference sequence). CDR3: CATSSGTSYSNQPQHF. The DNA for the CDR3 is TGTGCCACTTCCTCCGGGACATCTTATAGCAATCAGCCCCAGCATTTT.

This clonotype occurred many times. J is TRBJ1-3 and V is TRBV11-3; D is possibly TRBD1 (5 bases). V lost 5 bases to trimming and J lost 8 bases, with 19 bases between them. Germline loops: CDR1 SGHNT, CDR2 YENEEA. The CDR3 covers 15 residues. CDR3 sequence (DNA): TGTGCCAGCAGCCCAGGACGGGGACTGGCGGACACCATATATTTT. It translates to CASSPGRGLADTIYF.

This clonotype was detected only a few times. V usage is TRBV20-1 and J usage is TRBJ1-5; D is perhaps TRBD1 (6 bases). Germline assignment: CDR1 DFQATT and CDR2 SNEGSKA (reference sequence). Deletions cut 0 bases from V and 1 base from J, with 13 bases between. This CDR3 has 16 residues. The CDR3 DNA reads TGCAGTGCTAGAGATCTCGGGGGGGCAAGCAATCAGCCCCAGCATTTT. Translating gives CSARDLGGASNQPQHF.

This clonotype was seen repeatedly, ten times or more. V usage is TRBV18 and J usage is TRBJ2-1; the D is unclear. This CDR3 is 14 amino acids long. Trimming took off 4 bases at V and 5 bases at J, with 12 bases between the two ends. From germline, CDR1 is KGHSH and CDR2 LQKENI. DNA for the CDR3: TGTGCCAGCTCACGGGATAAGACGAACAATGAGCAGTTCTTC. Translation gives CASSRDKTNNEQFF. Full variable domain (rest looked up from reference TRBV18 and TRBJ2-1): NAGVMQNPRHLVRRRGQEARLRCSPMKGHSHVYWYRQLPEEGLKFMVYLQKENIIDESGMPKERFSAEFPKEGPSILRIQQVVRGDSAAYFCASSRDKTNNEQFFGPGTRLTVL.

This clonotype showed up many times. The chain employs TRBV7-9 and TRBJ2-7; tentatively, D is TRBD1 (6 bases). Trimming pared 1 base from V and 6 bases from J, leaving 10 bases between. Germline V lookup: CDR1 SEHNR, CDR2 FQNEAQ (reference sequence). The CDR3 consists of 13 residues. The DNA for the CDR3 is TGTGCCAGCAGCTTAGAAGGGGGACGCGAGCAGTACTTC. Translation: CASSLEGGREQYF.